Detailed here is one TCR delta chain. One base separates it from a far larger clone, so it is likely a read error. Distinct nucleotide sequences in the sample also encode this CDR3. Vgamma9/Vdelta2+ and Vdelta2-negative gammadelta T cells were flow-sorted from PBMC for bulk sequencing. TCRdb ran CATT on the multiplex PCR reads. The table shows 50,000 or so delta-chain clones, with approximately 1.5% occurring only once. Germline lookup yields CDR1 TSWWSYY and CDR2 QGS. The length of the CDR3 is 20 residues. These data are taken from a study of γδ T cells in repeated Plasmodium falciparum infection. Study information: Donors had four controlled P. falciparum NF54 infections over roughly 640 days.

The origin of this receptor is a pool of human donors (malaria-infected and uninfected, not separated). Specimen: gamma-delta T cells from blood. This sequence joins TRDV1 and TRDJ1, with 11 bases that match TRDD3. Here the CDR3 reads CALGERVVYLPYWGIGKLIF. The CDR3 region has the DNA TGTGCCCTTGGGGAACGGGTAGTTTACCTACCGTACTGGGGGATAGGTAAACTCATCTTT.